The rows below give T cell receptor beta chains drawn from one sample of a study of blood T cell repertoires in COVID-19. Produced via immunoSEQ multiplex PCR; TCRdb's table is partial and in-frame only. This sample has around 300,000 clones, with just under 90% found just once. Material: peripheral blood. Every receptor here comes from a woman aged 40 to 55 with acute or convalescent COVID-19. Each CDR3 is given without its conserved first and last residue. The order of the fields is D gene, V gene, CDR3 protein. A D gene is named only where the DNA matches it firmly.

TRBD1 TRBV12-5 ASGPGTGGGYGYT
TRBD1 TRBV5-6 ASSLGVGGGNTIY
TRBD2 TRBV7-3 ASSFTSGANEQF
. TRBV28 ASSLGTNYGYT
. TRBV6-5 ASRRQLNTEAF
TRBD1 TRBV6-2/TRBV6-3 ASSPIGQGKNQPQH
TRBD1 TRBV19 ASSIVRDSNPYNSPLH
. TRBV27 ASSEIQGRQPQH
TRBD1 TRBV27 ASSSTGEGWRGYT
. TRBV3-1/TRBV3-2 ASSLHRETTNEKLF
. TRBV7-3 ASSLVGGTQY
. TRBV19 ASSRQKNTEAF
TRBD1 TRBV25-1 ASSEFLTGGRSGELF
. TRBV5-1 ASSPYRQADTQY
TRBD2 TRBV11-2 ASRGIAGGPNTQY
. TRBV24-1 ATSDPSFQRGGHEQF
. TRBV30 AWSVNVGQPQH
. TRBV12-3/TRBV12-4 ASSFTGTEAF
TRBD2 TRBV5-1 ASSPWTSGGADTQY
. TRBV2 ASNQDSPPQY
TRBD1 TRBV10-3 AISGTGTEEAF
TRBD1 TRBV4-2 ASSQAETGGNEQF